A single T cell receptor beta chain is shown here with its context. These data belong to a study of shared clonotypes between healthy human individuals. CD45RO-negative, CCR7-positively selected cells formed the naive CD8 fraction, excluding terminally differentiated effector memory CD45RA+ cells. This table comes from immunoSEQ multiplex PCR, and its TCRdb copy is limited to in-frame clones, with some not included. The sample includes around 600,000 clones, 95% to 98% seen only once; the top ten take 0.3%. Per germline, CDR1 SEHNR and CDR2 FQNEAQ (reference sequence). V shed 3 bases, J shed 0 bases, and the junction held 1 base outside the gene matches. This CDR3 has 14 residues.

The sequence came from a man aged 25 to 40 in good health. The sample comprised naive CD8+ T cells sorted from blood. The gene calls are TRBV7-9 and TRBJ1-2; TRBD1 aligns across 7 bases. CDR3 DNA: TGTGCCAGCAGCTTGGGACAGACTAACTATGGCTACACCTTC. This codes for CASSLGQTNYGYTF.